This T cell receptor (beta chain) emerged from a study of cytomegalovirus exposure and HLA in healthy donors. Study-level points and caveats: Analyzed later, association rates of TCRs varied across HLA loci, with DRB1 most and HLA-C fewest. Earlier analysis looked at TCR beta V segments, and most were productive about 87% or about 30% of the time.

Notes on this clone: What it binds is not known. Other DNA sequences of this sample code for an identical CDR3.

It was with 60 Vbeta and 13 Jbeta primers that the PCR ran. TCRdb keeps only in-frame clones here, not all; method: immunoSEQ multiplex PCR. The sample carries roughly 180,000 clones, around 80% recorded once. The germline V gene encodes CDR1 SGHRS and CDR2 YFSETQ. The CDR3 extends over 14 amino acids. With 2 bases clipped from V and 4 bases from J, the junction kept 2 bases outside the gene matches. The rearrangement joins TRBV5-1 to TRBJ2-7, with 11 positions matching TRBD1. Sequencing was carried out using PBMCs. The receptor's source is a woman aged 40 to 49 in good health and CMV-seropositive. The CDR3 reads CASSLGQGAYEQYF. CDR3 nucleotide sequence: TGCGCCAGCAGCTTAGGACAGGGGGCTTACGAGCAGTACTTC.